Detailed here is one T cell receptor (beta chain). The data stem from a study of blood T cells in healthy people across ages. Next came a second PCR, run for roughly 6 to 11 cycles, which used a sample-barcoded 5' primer along with a J-beta primer mix. TCRdb passed the 5' RACE reads through MiXCR, listing each CDR3 protein once. This table has 790,000 or so distinct CDR3 sequences, around 45% appearing once. The source material was blood. The clonotype originates from an older man in good health.

This CDR3 reads CAGGRGSYNEQFF. CDR3 sequence (DNA): TGCGCCGGCGGGAGAGGATCTTACAATGAGCAGTTCTTC. The rearrangement uses TRBV20-1 and TRBJ2-1, with 7 positions matching TRBD2. In germline, CDR1 is DFQATT, CDR2 SNEGSKA (reference sequence). The CDR3 spans 13 residues.